The 6 T cell receptor beta chains reported below all come from one sample, sequenced in a study of blood T cells in healthy people across ages. The authors ran a second PCR of roughly 6 to 12 cycles using a sample-barcoded 5' primer and a J-beta primer mix. TCRdb reanalysed the 5' RACE reads using MiXCR and keeps one entry per CDR3 protein. Of around 1,900,000 distinct CDR3 sequences listed, 30% to 40% are singletons. Sequenced: blood. The receptors shown here come from a human donor in good health.

Comment on this clonotype: One end of the junction does not line up with germline, which may come from a read error. The J gene is TRBJ1-5, the V gene TRBV6-2 or TRBV6-3; D remains ambiguous. Per the germline V gene, CDR1 is MNHEY and CDR2 is SVGEGT. The CDR3 loop spans 15 amino acids. This chain's CDR3 is CANSAAEGGNQPQHF. The CDR3 DNA is TGTGCCAACAGTGCTGCTGAGGGAGGCAATCAGCCCCAGCATTTT.

A single count supports this clonotype. An end of the junction does not agree with germline; a read error may underlie this. The V and J genes are TRBV12-3 or TRBV12-4 and TRBJ1-1; no definite D call. The CDR3 is 13 residues long. The CDR3 here is CASSLGVNTVAFF. DNA for the CDR3: TGTGCCAGCAGTTTAGGTGTGAACACTGTAGCTTTCTTT.

The chain combines TRBV7-9 with TRBJ1-1; D gene unclear. The V end lost 6 bases, the J end lost 1 base, and 12 bases lay between the germline ends. The CDR3 runs to 14 residues. The V gene's germline CDR1 is SEHNR and CDR2 FQNEAQ (reference sequence). CDR3 coding DNA: TGTGCCAGCAGAACCCCCGGGCCGAACACTGAAGCTTTCTTT. This codes for CASRTPGPNTEAFF.

The rearrangement links TRBV6-5 to TRBJ1-2; TRBD1 agrees at 7 bases. Germline V CDR1 and CDR2: MNHEY, SVGAGI. CDR3 length: 11 amino acids. V shed 10 bases, J shed 8 bases, and the junction held 7 bases outside the gene matches. The CDR3 sequence is CATGTVWGYTF. In nucleotides, the CDR3 is TGTGCCACTGGGACAGTTTGGGGCTACACCTTC.

This chain joins TRBV6-5 and TRBJ1-1; D gene ambiguous. Germline V CDR1 and CDR2: MNHEY, SVGAGI. V gave up 7 bases and J gave up 3 bases, with 12 bases separating them. The CDR3 runs 13 residues. The CDR3 protein is CASNQTPDTEAFF. The CDR3 DNA reads TGTGCCAGCAACCAGACGCCGGACACTGAAGCTTTCTTT.

Worth noting for this clonotype: One junction end does not reproduce the germline sequence, and a read error may be involved. The V gene is TRBV28, the J gene TRBJ2-7; weak D call: TRBD1 (6 bases). The CDR3 runs to 12 residues. Germline V lookup: CDR1 MDHEN, CDR2 SYDVKM. The CDR3 region has the DNA TGCGCAACAAACAGGGTTTTAGGCGAGCAGTACTTC. Protein product: CATNRVLGEQYF.